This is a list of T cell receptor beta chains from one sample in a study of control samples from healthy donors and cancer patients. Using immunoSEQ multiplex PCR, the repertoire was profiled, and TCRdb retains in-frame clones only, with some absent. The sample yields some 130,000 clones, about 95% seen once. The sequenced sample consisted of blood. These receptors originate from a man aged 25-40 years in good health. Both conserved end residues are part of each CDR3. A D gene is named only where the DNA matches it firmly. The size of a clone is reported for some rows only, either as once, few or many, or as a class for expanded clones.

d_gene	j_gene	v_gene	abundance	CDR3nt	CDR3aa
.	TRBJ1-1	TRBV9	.	TGTGCCAGCAGCGTAGACGGGAGGGTCACTGAAGCTTTCTTT	CASSVDGRVTEAFF
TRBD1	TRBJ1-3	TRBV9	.	TGTGCCAGCACCCAGACAGGGGCTGGAAACACCATATATTTT	CASTQTGAGNTIYF
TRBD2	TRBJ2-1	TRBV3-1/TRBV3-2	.	TGTGCCAGCAGCCAAGATGGAGTAGCGGGGGCACGGGAGCAGTTCTTC	CASSQDGVAGAREQFF
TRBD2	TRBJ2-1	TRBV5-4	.	TGTGCCAGCAGCTGGCCGGGACTAGCGGGGGGTGAATCGTTTAATGAGCAGTTCTTC	CASSWPGLAGGESFNEQFF
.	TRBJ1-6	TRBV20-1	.	TGCAGTGCTAGTCACCGGGGAAACGCGGATAATTCACCCCTCCACTTT	CSASHRGNADNSPLHF
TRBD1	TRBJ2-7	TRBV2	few	TGTGCCAGCAGTGAAGCACGGACAGGGGGTGGCGAGCAGTACTTC	CASSEARTGGGEQYF
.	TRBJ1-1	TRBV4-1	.	TGCGCCAGCAGCCATCCTGGAGGGTACACTGAAGCTTTCTTT	CASSHPGGYTEAFF
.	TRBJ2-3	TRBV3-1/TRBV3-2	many	TGTGCCAGCAGCCAAGAGATCAGAACCGATCGGAGGAGAGATACGCAGTATTTT	CASSQEIRTDRRRDTQYF
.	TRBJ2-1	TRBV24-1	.	TGTGCCACCAGTGATCCCGGCCGTATACAGGGCCATGAGCAGTTCTTC	CATSDPGRIQGHEQFF
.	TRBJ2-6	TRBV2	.	TGTGCCAGCAGTGAAGTCGCCCTCTCTGGGGCCAACGTCCTGACTTTC	CASSEVALSGANVLTF